This T cell receptor beta chain was found in a study of blood T cells in healthy people across ages. CDR3 length: 13 residues. The J segment lost 5 bases and the V segment lost 5 bases, leaving 6 bases of the junction unmatched. Germline V gene data show CDR1 as LGHDT and CDR2 as YNNKEL (reference sequence). Study-level results: Unknown CMV status may confound age-related changes in expanded clones. Per million T cells, the diversity of TCR beta decreased roughly linearly as age advanced. Fewer expanded clones and more diversity marked long-lived versus aged donors. Estimated diversity that came from one million T cells was considered an underestimate.

Then a second PCR, running about 6 to 11 cycles, was carried out with a sample-barcoded 5' primer and a J-beta primer mix. In TCRdb, the 5' RACE reads were re-called with MiXCR into one record per CDR3 protein. The sample contains about 680,000 distinct CDR3 sequences, roughly 50% of which appear only once. As regards this clonotype: The antigen is undetermined.

This receptor was obtained from a woman in her sixties or seventies in good health. The V and J genes are TRBV3-1 and TRBJ2-7; 7 bases line up with TRBD2. Sequenced sample: blood. CDR3 region: CASSVTSSNEQYF. In DNA form, the CDR3 reads TGTGCCAGCAGCGTGACTAGCAGCAACGAGCAGTACTTC.